Ten or more counts support the clone carrying this T cell receptor (beta chain). Via MiXCR, TCRdb re-called the 5' RACE reads, giving one row per CDR3 protein. The repertoire holds 90,000 to 100,000 distinct CDR3 sequences, with roughly 8.3% as singletons. The source of the sample is a study of CD8 T cells in ankylosing spondylitis. This sequence was found in a male donor with ankylosing spondylitis or in good health (not recorded which). The material sequenced was blood, either unsorted or a sorted T cell fraction (not recorded which).

DNA for the CDR3: TGCGCCAGCAGCTCGGGGGCGCAAGAAAAACTGTTTTTT. It specifies CASSSGAQEKLFF. This chain links TRBV5-1 with TRBJ1-4, with D perhaps matching TRBD1 (6 bases). Germline V gene data show CDR1 as SGHRS and CDR2 as YFSETQ. The CDR3 contains 13 residues. V lost 3 bases and J 8 bases, leaving 11 bases between the germline ends. Complete variable domain (other parts from reference TRBV5-1 and TRBJ1-4): KAGVTQTPRYLIKTRGQQVTLSCSPISGHRSVSWYQQTPGQGLQFLFEYFSETQRNKGNFPGRFSGRQFSNSRSEMNVSTLELGDSALYLCASSSGAQEKLFFGSGTQLSVL.